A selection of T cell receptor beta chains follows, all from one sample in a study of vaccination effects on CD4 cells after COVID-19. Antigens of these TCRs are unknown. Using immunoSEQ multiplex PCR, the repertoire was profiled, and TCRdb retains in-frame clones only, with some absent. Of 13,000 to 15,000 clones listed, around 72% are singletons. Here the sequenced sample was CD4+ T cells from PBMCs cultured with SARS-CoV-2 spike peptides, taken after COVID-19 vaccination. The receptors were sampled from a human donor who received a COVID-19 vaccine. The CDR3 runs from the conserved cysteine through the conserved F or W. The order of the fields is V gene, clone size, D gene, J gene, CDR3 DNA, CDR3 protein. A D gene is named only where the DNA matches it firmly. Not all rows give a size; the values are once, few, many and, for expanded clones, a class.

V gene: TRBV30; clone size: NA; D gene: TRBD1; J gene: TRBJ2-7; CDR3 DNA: TGTGCCTGGAGTCAACCGGGACAGGGGCCCCCCGAGCAGTACTTC; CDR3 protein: CAWSQPGQGPPEQYF
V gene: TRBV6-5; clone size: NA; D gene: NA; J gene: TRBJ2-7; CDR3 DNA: TGTGCCAGCAGCCCCGGGACTTTCACGGCCTACGAGCAGTACTTC; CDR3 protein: CASSPGTFTAYEQYF
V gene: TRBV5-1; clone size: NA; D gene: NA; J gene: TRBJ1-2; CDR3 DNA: TGCGCCAGCAGCCCGACAGTAACTACTTATGGCTACACCTTC; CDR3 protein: CASSPTVTTYGYTF
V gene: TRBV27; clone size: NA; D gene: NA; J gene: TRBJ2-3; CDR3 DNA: TGTGCCAGCAGTACTCGGACTGGCACAGATACGCAGTATTTT; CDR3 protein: CASSTRTGTDTQYF
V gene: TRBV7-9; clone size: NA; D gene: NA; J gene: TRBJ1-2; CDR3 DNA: TGTGCCAGCAGCCAAGCGGGACAAACGTACGGGACCTTC; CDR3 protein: CASSQAGQTYGTF
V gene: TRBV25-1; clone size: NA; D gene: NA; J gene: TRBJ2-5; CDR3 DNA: TGTGCCAGCAGTGCTAGGTTTTCGGGGGGCCTGCGGGAGACCCAGTACTTC; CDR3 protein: CASSARFSGGLRETQYF
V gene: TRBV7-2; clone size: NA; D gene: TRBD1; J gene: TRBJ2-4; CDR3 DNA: TGTGCCAGCAGCGCAGGTGGACAGGGGGCGAACATTCAGTACTTC; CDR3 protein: CASSAGGQGANIQYF
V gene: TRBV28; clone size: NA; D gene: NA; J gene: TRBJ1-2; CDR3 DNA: TGTGCCAGCAGTTTAGAAGGTTCGGGGGTAGGATGGGGCTACACCTTC; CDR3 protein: CASSLEGSGVGWGYTF
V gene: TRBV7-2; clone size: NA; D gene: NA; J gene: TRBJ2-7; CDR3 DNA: TGTGCCAGCAGCGCTATGGACAGCCACCTCTACGAGCAGTACTTC; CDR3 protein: CASSAMDSHLYEQYF
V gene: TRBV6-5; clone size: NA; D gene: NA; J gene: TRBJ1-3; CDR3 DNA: TGTGCCAGCAGTTACAGAGTCTCTGGAAACACCATATATTTT; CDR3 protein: CASSYRVSGNTIYF
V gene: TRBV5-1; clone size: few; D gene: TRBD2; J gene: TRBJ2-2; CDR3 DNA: TGCGCCAGCAGATTAGCGGGAGTTGACACCGGGGAGCTGTTTTTT; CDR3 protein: CASRLAGVDTGELFF
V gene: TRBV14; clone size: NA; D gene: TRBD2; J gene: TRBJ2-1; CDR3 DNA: TGTGCCAGCAGGCCCTCCTTTCAAGCGGGACCGAAGTACGGATACAATGAGCAGTTCTTC; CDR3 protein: CASRPSFQAGPKYGYNEQFF